The text below deals with one T cell receptor beta chain. This entry comes from a study of blood T cell repertoires in COVID-19. Study at large: PBMCs, B-cell-depleted T cells, or T cells provided the cDNA or gDNA that made up the material.

Libraries were prepared by immunoSEQ multiplex PCR; TCRdb keeps only in-frame clonotypes and omits some of them. This sample has some 74,000 clones; roughly 84% occur once, and the top ten carry roughly 41%. Germline lookup yields CDR1 SGHRS and CDR2 YFSETQ. The CDR3 extends over 16 amino acids. V shed 4 bases and J shed 7 bases, with 18 bases lying between them. The receptor's source is an elderly man with acute or convalescent COVID-19. J is TRBJ1-6 and V is TRBV5-1, with D possibly TRBD1 on 5 matching bases. Material: peripheral blood. In DNA, the CDR3 is TGCGCCAGCAGCCTCACGGAGGGACGCAAGAATTCACCCCTCCACTTT. It codes for CASSLTEGRKNSPLHF.